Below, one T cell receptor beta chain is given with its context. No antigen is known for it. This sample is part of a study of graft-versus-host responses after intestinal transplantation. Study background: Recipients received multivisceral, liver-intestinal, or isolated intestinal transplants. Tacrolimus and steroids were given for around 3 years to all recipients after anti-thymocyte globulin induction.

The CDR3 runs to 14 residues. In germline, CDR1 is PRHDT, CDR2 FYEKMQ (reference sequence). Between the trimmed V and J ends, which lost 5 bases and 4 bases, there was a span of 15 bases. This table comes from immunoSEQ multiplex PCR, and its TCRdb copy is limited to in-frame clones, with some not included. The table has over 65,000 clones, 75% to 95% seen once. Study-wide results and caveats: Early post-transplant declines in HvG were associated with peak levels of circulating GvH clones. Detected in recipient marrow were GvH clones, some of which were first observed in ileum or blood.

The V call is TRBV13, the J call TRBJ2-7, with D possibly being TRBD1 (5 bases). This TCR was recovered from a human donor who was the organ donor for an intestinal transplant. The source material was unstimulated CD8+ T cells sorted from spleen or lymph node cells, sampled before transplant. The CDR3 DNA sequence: TGTGCCAGCAGCCCGCAGGGAAATTCTTACGAGCAGTACTTC. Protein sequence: CASSPQGNSYEQYF.